This TCR beta chain was recorded in a study of control samples from healthy donors and cancer patients. Trimming removed 6 bases at V and 4 bases at J, with 15 bases between. CDR1 is GTSNPN, CDR2 SVGIG, per germline (reference sequence). The CDR3 spans 13 residues. Sequencing was performed with immunoSEQ multiplex PCR; in TCRdb, only in-frame clones are kept and a portion is missing. This sample has tens of thousands of clones; 91% occur once, and the top ten carry around 12%. The sequence was collected from a man over 45 with lung cancer. The source material was PBMCs. This chain connects TRBV30 to TRBJ1-2; D unclear. CDR3 coding DNA: TGTGCCTGCAGAGGAGTTGCGGGCTATGGCTACACCTTC. Protein sequence: CACRGVAGYGYTF.